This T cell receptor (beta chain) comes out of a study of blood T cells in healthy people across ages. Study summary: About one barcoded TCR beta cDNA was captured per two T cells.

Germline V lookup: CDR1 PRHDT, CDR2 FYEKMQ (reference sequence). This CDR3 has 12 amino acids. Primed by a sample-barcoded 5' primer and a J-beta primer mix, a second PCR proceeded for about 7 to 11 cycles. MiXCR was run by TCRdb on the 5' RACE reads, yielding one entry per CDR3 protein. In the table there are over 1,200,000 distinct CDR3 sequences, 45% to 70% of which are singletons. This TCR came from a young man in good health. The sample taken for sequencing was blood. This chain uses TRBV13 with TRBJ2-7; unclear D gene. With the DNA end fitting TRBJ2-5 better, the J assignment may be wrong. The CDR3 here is CASSMIHETQYF. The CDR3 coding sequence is TGTGCCAGCAGCATGATACACGAGACCCAGTACTTC.